A selection of T cell receptor beta chains follows, all from one sample in a study of blood T cell repertoires in COVID-19. This table comes from immunoSEQ multiplex PCR, and its TCRdb copy is limited to in-frame clones, with some not included. The profile shows roughly 500,000 clones, roughly 90% of them singletons. Input material: PBMCs or T cells enriched from blood (not recorded which). The receptors were sampled from a woman aged 40 to 50 who had recovered from COVID-19. The CDR3 runs from the conserved cysteine through the conserved F or W. Each record gives: CDR3 protein, V gene, J gene, CDR3 length.

CDR3aa: CASKQGAFSGANVLTF
v_gene: TRBV19
j_gene: TRBJ2-6
len: 16

CDR3aa: CASSLAREVYPSTDTQYF
v_gene: TRBV7-6
j_gene: TRBJ2-3
len: 18

CDR3aa: CAWTYRGDYGYTF
v_gene: TRBV30
j_gene: TRBJ1-2
len: 13

CDR3aa: CSAKLAGGSYNEQFF
v_gene: TRBV29-1
j_gene: TRBJ2-1
len: 15

CDR3aa: CASSSRQSQGGYTF
v_gene: TRBV5-1
j_gene: TRBJ1-2
len: 14

CDR3aa: CASSQPGTTYNYGYTF
v_gene: TRBV7-9
j_gene: TRBJ1-2
len: 16

CDR3aa: CASTHITDTQYF
v_gene: TRBV11-2
j_gene: TRBJ2-3
len: 12

CDR3aa: CASSDRVGNTIYF
v_gene: TRBV7-7
j_gene: TRBJ1-3
len: 13

CDR3aa: CASSPDRIEWGTEAFF
v_gene: TRBV18
j_gene: TRBJ1-1
len: 16

CDR3aa: CASSPMKRTSDGELFF
v_gene: TRBV9
j_gene: TRBJ2-2
len: 16

CDR3aa: CASSYHVTQYF
v_gene: TRBV6-2/TRBV6-3
j_gene: TRBJ2-5
len: 11

CDR3aa: CASVPQDLNSPLHF
v_gene: TRBV5-1
j_gene: TRBJ1-6
len: 14

CDR3aa: CASSLGGTDPYGYTF
v_gene: TRBV13
j_gene: TRBJ1-2
len: 15

CDR3aa: CASSIRGTAYEQYF
v_gene: TRBV19
j_gene: TRBJ2-7
len: 14

CDR3aa: CASSMVGTVGHGYTF
v_gene: TRBV19
j_gene: TRBJ1-2
len: 15

CDR3aa: CATSRDPTDYGYTF
v_gene: TRBV15
j_gene: TRBJ1-2
len: 14

CDR3aa: CASSQGKGTGGYSPLHF
v_gene: TRBV14
j_gene: TRBJ1-6
len: 17

CDR3aa: CASSQGTGDTEAFF
v_gene: TRBV4-3
j_gene: TRBJ1-1
len: 14

CDR3aa: CASSLLAGGHTEAFF
v_gene: TRBV27
j_gene: TRBJ1-1
len: 15

CDR3aa: CASSLVGRESTDTQYF
v_gene: TRBV7-2
j_gene: TRBJ2-3
len: 16

CDR3aa: CASSQPDRGASGYTF
v_gene: TRBV3-1/TRBV3-2
j_gene: TRBJ1-2
len: 15

CDR3aa: CATSEHDRVGGELFF
v_gene: TRBV24-1
j_gene: TRBJ2-2
len: 15

CDR3aa: CASSLRGVNTEAFF
v_gene: TRBV6-5
j_gene: TRBJ1-1
len: 14

CDR3aa: CASSRDRGSDEQYF
v_gene: TRBV18
j_gene: TRBJ2-7
len: 14

CDR3aa: CASSPQQGEETQYF
v_gene: TRBV18
j_gene: TRBJ2-5
len: 14

CDR3aa: CASSQEGGTGGVTQYF
v_gene: TRBV3-1/TRBV3-2
j_gene: TRBJ2-3
len: 16

CDR3aa: CASSPSDRLSEQYF
v_gene: TRBV18
j_gene: TRBJ2-7
len: 14

CDR3aa: CATSTEGDSPLHF
v_gene: TRBV12-3/TRBV12-4
j_gene: TRBJ1-6
len: 13

CDR3aa: CASSSGQGTIYEQYF
v_gene: TRBV7-9
j_gene: TRBJ2-7
len: 15

CDR3aa: CASSLDGRGNTEAFF
v_gene: TRBV7-9
j_gene: TRBJ1-1
len: 15

CDR3aa: CASSPTSRYGYTF
v_gene: TRBV11-3
j_gene: TRBJ1-2
len: 13

CDR3aa: CASRASGYEQYF
v_gene: TRBV5-1
j_gene: TRBJ2-7
len: 12

CDR3aa: CASSLGGSTGESYEQYF
v_gene: TRBV7-7
j_gene: TRBJ2-7
len: 17

CDR3aa: CASSFGTGRRDTQYF
v_gene: TRBV7-9
j_gene: TRBJ2-3
len: 15

CDR3aa: CASSVGRRAGFSYNEQFF
v_gene: TRBV9
j_gene: TRBJ2-1
len: 18

CDR3aa: CASSSGLYNSPLHF
v_gene: TRBV2
j_gene: TRBJ1-6
len: 14

CDR3aa: CASSHVGAEGYTF
v_gene: TRBV4-1
j_gene: TRBJ1-2
len: 13

CDR3aa: CASSPAIGEGVNTEAFF
v_gene: TRBV14
j_gene: TRBJ1-1
len: 17

CDR3aa: CASSPYWVGSGATEAFF
v_gene: TRBV5-1
j_gene: TRBJ1-1
len: 17

CDR3aa: CASSIDGTGVRGYTF
v_gene: TRBV19
j_gene: TRBJ1-2
len: 15

CDR3aa: CASRPGQGFNYGYTF
v_gene: TRBV6-2/TRBV6-3
j_gene: TRBJ1-2
len: 15

CDR3aa: CASRHKPGLGTDTQYF
v_gene: TRBV12-2
j_gene: TRBJ2-3
len: 16

CDR3aa: CASSLNRRDIRYEQYF
v_gene: TRBV10-2
j_gene: TRBJ2-7
len: 16

CDR3aa: CATSDSLTGLDYGYTF
v_gene: TRBV24-1
j_gene: TRBJ1-2
len: 16

CDR3aa: CASSQDWGGGYTEAFF
v_gene: TRBV4-2
j_gene: TRBJ1-1
len: 16

CDR3aa: CASSLALEDTDTQYF
v_gene: TRBV7-9
j_gene: TRBJ2-3
len: 15

CDR3aa: CAISESGQGGAEAFF
v_gene: TRBV10-3
j_gene: TRBJ1-1
len: 15

CDR3aa: CASSESSGRYEQYF
v_gene: TRBV7-2
j_gene: TRBJ2-7
len: 14

CDR3aa: CASSLVARSPFGNEQFF
v_gene: TRBV7-2
j_gene: TRBJ2-1
len: 17